The 18 T cell receptor beta chains below come from one sample, sequenced in a study of blood T cell repertoires in COVID-19. Assay: immunoSEQ multiplex PCR; the TCRdb copy retains only in-frame clones and omits some. The sample yields around 130,000 clones, roughly three quarters seen once. Sequencing used peripheral blood. The receptors were gathered from a human donor in a cohort sampled during active COVID-19.

The V and J genes are TRBV10-3 and TRBJ2-7; D gene ambiguous. Per germline, CDR1 ENHRY and CDR2 SYGVKD. Trimming removed 1 base from V and 0 bases from J, with 13 bases in between. This CDR3 region has 16 residues. CDR3 amino acids: CAISEYDSKASYEQYF. The CDR3 coding sequence is TGTGCCATCAGTGAGTACGACTCAAAAGCCTCCTACGAGCAGTACTTC.

The V call is TRBV18, the J call TRBJ2-7; the match to TRBD1 covers 7 bases. Germline values: CDR1 KGHSH, CDR2 LQKENI. CDR3 length equals 14 residues. V shed 5 bases, J shed 1 base, and the junction held 5 bases outside the gene matches. DNA for the CDR3: TGTGCCAGCTCAGCCGGGACAGAATCCTACGAGCAGTACTTC. It specifies CASSAGTESYEQYF.

This sequence joins TRBV28 and TRBJ1-2; D is possibly TRBD1 (6 bases). Germline-derived CDR1 and CDR2 are MDHEN and SYDVKM. The CDR3 totals 13 residues. V was trimmed by 3 bases and J by 4 bases, leaving 9 bases between them. For the CDR3, the DNA is TGTGCCAGCAGTTTTGAGGGGGTCTATGGCTACACCTTC. Its protein product is CASSFEGVYGYTF.

The chain links TRBV3-1 (or the pseudogene TRBV3-2) to TRBJ2-3; possible D gene TRBD1, 6 bases. The V and J ends lost 1 base and 1 base respectively, with 12 bases between them. Germline V gene lookup returns CDR1 LGHDT and CDR2 YNNKEL (reference sequence). The CDR3 covers 16 residues. CDR3 sequence: CASSQGSSGGTDTQYF. CDR3 nucleotide sequence: TGTGCCAGCAGCCAAGGCTCCTCAGGGGGCACAGATACGCAGTATTTT.

V is TRBV2 and J is TRBJ2-7; 7 positions match TRBD2. CDR1 is SNHLY and CDR2 is FYNNEI in the germline V gene. With V trimmed by 4 bases and J by 5 bases, 11 bases remained unmatched. The CDR3 length is 15 residues. The CDR3 reads CASSVQLAPSHEQYF. CDR3 DNA sequence: TGTGCCAGCAGTGTACAACTAGCGCCTTCCCACGAGCAGTACTTC. The full variable domain, in which reference TRBV2 and TRBJ2-7 provide the parts outside the CDR3, is EPEVTQTPSHQVTQMGQEVILRCVPISNHLYFYWYRQILGQKVEFLVSFYNNEISEKSEIFDDQFSVERPDGSNFTLKIRSTKLEDSAMYFCASSVQLAPSHEQYFGPGTRLTVT.

The V call is TRBV27, the J call TRBJ1-2; 7 bases agree with TRBD1. The germline V gene has CDR1 MNHEY and CDR2 SMNVEV (reference sequence). This CDR3 has 15 amino acids. J gave up 4 bases and V 4 bases, and 9 bases lay outside the gene matches. This CDR3 reads CASSSRQGMSYGYTF. For the CDR3, the DNA is TGTGCCAGCAGTTCGCGACAGGGTATGAGCTATGGCTACACCTTC.

The J gene is TRBJ1-1, the V gene TRBV5-1, with 8 bases fitting TRBD1. This CDR3 region has 16 residues. Germline lookup yields CDR1 SGHRS and CDR2 YFSETQ. The V and J ends lost 2 bases and 5 bases, in that order; junction bases with no gene match: 11. CDR3 bases: TGCGCCAGCAGCTTTTATGGGAGACAGGGGTTGACTGAAGCTTTCTTT. Its protein product is CASSFYGRQGLTEAFF.

The chain has TRBV2 and TRBJ2-7; 8 bases align to TRBD2. V trimming: 3 bases; J trimming: 3 bases; junction bases outside the gene matches: 7. Germline V gene lookup returns CDR1 SNHLY and CDR2 FYNNEI. CDR3 size: 15 residues. CDR3 nucleotide sequence: TGTGCCAGCAGTGAGGGTAGCGGGACAATCTACGAGCAGTACTTC. Amino acids: CASSEGSGTIYEQYF.

The chain employs TRBV2 and TRBJ1-4; maybe TRBD1 (6 bases). CDR3 length: 12 amino acids. From germline, CDR1 is SNHLY and CDR2 FYNNEI. V lost 9 bases, J lost 7 bases, and 12 bases lay in between. The CDR3 DNA reads TGTGCCAGTAAGAGCAGGGGTGAAAAACTGTTTTTT. Residues: CASKSRGEKLFF.

This clone occurred once. The chain is built from TRBV2 and TRBJ2-1; D gene uncertain. Germline V gives CDR1 SNHLY, CDR2 FYNNEI. Between the trimmed V and J ends, which lost 2 bases and 6 bases, there was a span of 5 bases. The CDR3 sequence is 12 residues long. Written as DNA, the CDR3 is TGTGCCAGCAGTGAAACGGGCAATGAGCAGTTCTTC. Its protein product is CASSETGNEQFF.

This chain connects TRBV10-3 to TRBJ2-7, with no clear D. Trimming shortened V by 0 bases and J by 3 bases, and 9 bases separated the two germline ends. The CDR3 sequence is 14 residues long. Germline lookup yields CDR1 ENHRY and CDR2 SYGVKD. The CDR3 DNA reads as TGTGCCATCAGTGAGTCCGGAGTCCACTACGAGCAGTACTTC. Protein: CAISESGVHYEQYF.

This clone was found many times. The chain combines TRBV12-3 or TRBV12-4 with TRBJ2-7, with 7 bases fitting TRBD1. The CDR3 totals 12 residues. V lost 6 bases to trimming and J lost 7 bases; unmatched junction nucleotides: 6. The CDR3 coding sequence is TGTGCCAGCAGCTCGGACAGGACGGAGCAGTACTTC. Amino acid sequence: CASSSDRTEQYF.

The J gene is TRBJ1-1, the V gene TRBV21-1. TRBV21-1 counts as a pseudogene. The CDR3 runs to 13 residues. The CDR3 DNA sequence: TGTGCCAGCATCCCGGGGGAGGGATCTGAAGCTTTCTTT. This sequence encodes CASIPGEGSEAFF.

V usage is TRBV7-9 and J usage is TRBJ1-6, with 7 bases identical to TRBD1. V lost 1 base and J lost 9; bases outside the gene matches: 6. CDR3 length: 15 amino acids. CDR1 is SEHNR and CDR2 is FQNEAQ in the germline V gene (reference sequence). The CDR3 is CASSLGDRAGSPLHF. The CDR3 region has the DNA TGTGCCAGCAGCTTAGGCGACAGGGCGGGTTCACCCCTCCACTTT.

This chain joins TRBV6-6 and TRBJ2-7; 12 bases align to TRBD2. V shed 7 bases, J shed 7 bases, and the junction held 11 bases outside the gene matches. Per germline, CDR1 MNHNY and CDR2 SVGAGI (reference sequence). The CDR3 has 15 amino acids. The chain's CDR3 is CASKDSLAGGGEQYF. The CDR3 nucleotides read TGTGCCAGCAAGGACTCTCTAGCGGGGGGGGGTGAGCAGTACTTC.

The V and J genes are TRBV7-6 and TRBJ2-7; D perhaps matches TRBD2 (5 bases). Trimming pared 6 bases from V and 4 bases from J, leaving 22 bases between. CDR1 and CDR2 (germline): SGHVS, FNYEAQ. This CDR3 has 16 residues. The CDR3 DNA reads TGTGCCAGCAGACTCATCGGGGATAAATGTTTGTACGAGCAGTACTTC. Amino acids: CASRLIGDKCLYEQYF.

This chain joins TRBV5-5 and TRBJ2-7; tentatively, D is TRBD1 (6 bases). CDR3 size: 15 residues. The germline V gene encodes CDR1 SGHKS and CDR2 YYEKEE (reference sequence). V was pared by 4 bases and J by 4 bases, with 18 bases between. The CDR3 is CASSRSGTPSYEQYF. The CDR3 nucleotides are TGTGCCAGCAGCCGGTCCGGGACACCAAGTTACGAGCAGTACTTC.

The chain joins TRBV19 to TRBJ1-4; D not certain. With 10 bases removed from V and 8 bases from J, the gap between germline ends came to 17 bases. This CDR3 region has 13 residues. Germline V gene data show CDR1 as LNHDA and CDR2 as SQIVND (reference sequence). The CDR3 protein is CATFGGWEEKLFF. In nucleotides, the CDR3 is TGTGCCACCTTTGGAGGGTGGGAAGAAAAACTGTTTTTT.